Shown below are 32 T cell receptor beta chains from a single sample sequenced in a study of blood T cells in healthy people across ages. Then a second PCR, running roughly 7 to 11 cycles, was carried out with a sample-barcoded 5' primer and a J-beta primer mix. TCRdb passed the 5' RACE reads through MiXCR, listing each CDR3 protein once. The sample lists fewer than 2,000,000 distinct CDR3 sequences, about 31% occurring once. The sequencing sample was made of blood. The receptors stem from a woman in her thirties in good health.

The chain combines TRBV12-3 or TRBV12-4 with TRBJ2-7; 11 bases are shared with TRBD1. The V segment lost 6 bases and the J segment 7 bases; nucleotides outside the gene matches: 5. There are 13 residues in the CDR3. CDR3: CASSWDRGSEQYF. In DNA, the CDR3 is TGTGCCAGCAGCTGGGACAGGGGGTCTGAGCAGTACTTC.

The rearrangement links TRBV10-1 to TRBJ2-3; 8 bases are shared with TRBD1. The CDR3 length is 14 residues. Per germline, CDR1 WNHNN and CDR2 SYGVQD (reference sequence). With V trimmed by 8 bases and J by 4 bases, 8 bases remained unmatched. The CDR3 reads CASGGSGGADTQYF. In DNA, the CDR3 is TGCGCCAGCGGCGGGTCAGGGGGCGCAGATACGCAGTATTTT.

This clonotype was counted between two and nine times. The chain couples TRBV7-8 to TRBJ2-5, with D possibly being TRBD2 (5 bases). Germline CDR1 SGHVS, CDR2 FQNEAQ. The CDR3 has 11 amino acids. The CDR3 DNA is TGTGGCGTTGGAGGCCAAGAGACCCAGTACTTC. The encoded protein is CGVGGQETQYF.

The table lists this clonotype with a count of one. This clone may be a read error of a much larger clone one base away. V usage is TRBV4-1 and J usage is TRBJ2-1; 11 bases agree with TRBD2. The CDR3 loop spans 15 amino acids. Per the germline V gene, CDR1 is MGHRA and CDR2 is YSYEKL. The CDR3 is CASRLAGGPYNEQLF. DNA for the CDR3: TGCGCCAGCAGGCTAGCGGGGGGCCCCTACAATGAGCAGTTATTC.

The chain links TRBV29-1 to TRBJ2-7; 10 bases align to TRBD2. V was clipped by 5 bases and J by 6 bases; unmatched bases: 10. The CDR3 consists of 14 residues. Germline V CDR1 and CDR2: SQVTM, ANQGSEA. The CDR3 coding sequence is TGCAGCGTTCTTCGTAGCGGGGGGAGCGGCGAGCAGTACTTC. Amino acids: CSVLRSGGSGEQYF.

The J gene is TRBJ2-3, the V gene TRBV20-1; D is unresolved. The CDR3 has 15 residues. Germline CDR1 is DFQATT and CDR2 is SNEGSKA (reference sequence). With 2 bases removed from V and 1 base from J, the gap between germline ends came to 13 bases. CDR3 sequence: CSARRDALGTDTQYF. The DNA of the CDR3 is TGCAGTGCTAGAAGAGACGCCTTGGGCACAGATACGCAGTATTTT.

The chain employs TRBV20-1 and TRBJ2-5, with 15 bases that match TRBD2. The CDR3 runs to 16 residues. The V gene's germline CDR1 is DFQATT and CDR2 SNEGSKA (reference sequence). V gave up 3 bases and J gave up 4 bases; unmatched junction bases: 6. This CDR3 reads CSASGTSGGLSETQYF. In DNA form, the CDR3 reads TGCAGTGCTAGCGGGACTAGCGGGGGGTTGTCAGAGACCCAGTACTTC.

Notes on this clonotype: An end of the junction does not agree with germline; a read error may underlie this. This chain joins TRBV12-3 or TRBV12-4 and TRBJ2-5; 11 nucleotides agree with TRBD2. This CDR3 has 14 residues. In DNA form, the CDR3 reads TGTGCCAGCAGTAACTTAGCGGGGGGGGAGACCCAGCACTTC. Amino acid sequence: CASSNLAGGETQHF.

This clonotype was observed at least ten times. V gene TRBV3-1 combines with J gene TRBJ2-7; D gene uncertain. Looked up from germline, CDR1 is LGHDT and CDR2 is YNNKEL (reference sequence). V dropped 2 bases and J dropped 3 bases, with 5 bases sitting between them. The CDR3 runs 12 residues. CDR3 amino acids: CASSQMGYEQYF. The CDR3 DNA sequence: TGTGCCAGCAGCCAAATGGGCTACGAGCAGTACTTC.

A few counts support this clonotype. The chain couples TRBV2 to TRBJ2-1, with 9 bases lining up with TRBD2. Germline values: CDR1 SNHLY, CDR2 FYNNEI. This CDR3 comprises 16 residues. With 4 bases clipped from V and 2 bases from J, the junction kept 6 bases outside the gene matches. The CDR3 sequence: CASSVSGGATYNEQFF. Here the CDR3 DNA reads TGTGCCAGCAGTGTTAGCGGGGGCGCGACCTACAATGAGCAGTTCTTC.

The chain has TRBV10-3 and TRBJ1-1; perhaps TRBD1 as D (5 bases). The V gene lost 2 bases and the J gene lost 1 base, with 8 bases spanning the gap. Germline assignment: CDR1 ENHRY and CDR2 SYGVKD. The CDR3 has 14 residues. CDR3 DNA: TGTGCCATCAGTGAGGGGGCAGCGAACACTGAAGCTTTCTTT. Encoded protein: CAISEGAANTEAFF.

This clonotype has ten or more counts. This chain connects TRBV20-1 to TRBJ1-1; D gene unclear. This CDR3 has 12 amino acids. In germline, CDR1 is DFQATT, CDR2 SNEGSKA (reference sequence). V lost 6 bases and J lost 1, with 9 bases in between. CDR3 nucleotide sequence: TGCAGTGCCCCCAGGACGAACACTGAAGCTTTCTTT. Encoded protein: CSAPRTNTEAFF.

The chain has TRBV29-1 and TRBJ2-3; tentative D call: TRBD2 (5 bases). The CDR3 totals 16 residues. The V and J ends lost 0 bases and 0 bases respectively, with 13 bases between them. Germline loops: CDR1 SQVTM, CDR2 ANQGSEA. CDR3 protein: CSVEDAGGYSTDTQYF. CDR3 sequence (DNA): TGCAGCGTTGAAGATGCAGGAGGCTATAGCACAGATACGCAGTATTTT.

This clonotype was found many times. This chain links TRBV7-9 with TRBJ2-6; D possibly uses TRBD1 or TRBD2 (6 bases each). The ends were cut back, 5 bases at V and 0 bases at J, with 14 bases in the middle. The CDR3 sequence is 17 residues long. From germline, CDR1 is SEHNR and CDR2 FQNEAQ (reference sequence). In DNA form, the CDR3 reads TGTGCCAGCAGCGGCGGGAAGGGGGGCTCTGGGGCCAACGTCCTGACTTTC. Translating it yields CASSGGKGGSGANVLTF.

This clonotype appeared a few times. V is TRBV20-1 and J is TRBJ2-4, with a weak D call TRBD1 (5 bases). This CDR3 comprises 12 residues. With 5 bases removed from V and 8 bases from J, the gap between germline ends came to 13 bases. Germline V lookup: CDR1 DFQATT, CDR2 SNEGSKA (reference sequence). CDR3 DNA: TGCAGTGCTTCCAGGGTTTTGGACATTCAGTACTTC. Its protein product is CSASRVLDIQYF.

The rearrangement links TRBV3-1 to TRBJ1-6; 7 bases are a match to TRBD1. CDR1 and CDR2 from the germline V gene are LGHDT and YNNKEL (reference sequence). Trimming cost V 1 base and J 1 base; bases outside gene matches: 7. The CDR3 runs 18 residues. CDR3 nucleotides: TGTGCCAGCAGCCAAGGTCGCCAGGGGGAATCCTATAATTCACCCCTCCACTTT. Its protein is CASSQGRQGESYNSPLHF.

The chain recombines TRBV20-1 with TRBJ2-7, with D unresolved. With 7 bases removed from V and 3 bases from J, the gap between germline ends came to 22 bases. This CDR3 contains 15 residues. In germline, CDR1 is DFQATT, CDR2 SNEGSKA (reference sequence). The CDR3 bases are TGCAGTGTCAAGTCTACCGGGCTCCAAAGCTACGAGCAGTACTTC. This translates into CSVKSTGLQSYEQYF.

DNA for the CDR3: TGCGCCAGCGGGACAGGGGACTCCTACGAGCAGTACTTC. Its protein product is CASGTGDSYEQYF. This chain links TRBV5-1 with TRBJ2-7; TRBD1 agrees at 10 bases. CDR3 size: 13 residues. V lost 7 bases to trimming and J lost 0 bases; unmatched junction nucleotides: 1. Germline V gives CDR1 SGHRS, CDR2 YFSETQ.

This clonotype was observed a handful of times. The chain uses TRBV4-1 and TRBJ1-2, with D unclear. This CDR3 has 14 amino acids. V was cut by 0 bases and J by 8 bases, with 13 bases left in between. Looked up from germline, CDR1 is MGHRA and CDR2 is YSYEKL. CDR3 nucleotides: TGCGCCAGCAGCCAAGATGAGTCCAAGAGGGGCTACACCTTC. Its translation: CASSQDESKRGYTF.

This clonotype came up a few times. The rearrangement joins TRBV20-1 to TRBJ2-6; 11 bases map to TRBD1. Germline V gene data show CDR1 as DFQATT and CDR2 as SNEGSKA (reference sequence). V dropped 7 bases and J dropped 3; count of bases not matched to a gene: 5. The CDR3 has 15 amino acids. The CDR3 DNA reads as TGCAGTGGTGGACAGGGGGCTTATGGGGCCAACGTCCTGACTTTC. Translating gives CSGGQGAYGANVLTF.

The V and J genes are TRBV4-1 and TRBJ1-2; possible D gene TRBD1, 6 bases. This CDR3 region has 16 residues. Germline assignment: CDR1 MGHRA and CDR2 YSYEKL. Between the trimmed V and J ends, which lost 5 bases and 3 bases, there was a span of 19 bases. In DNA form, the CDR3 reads TGCGCCAGCAGCTCGAACCTGGGGGGCGCTGACTATGGCTACACCTTC. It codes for CASSSNLGGADYGYTF.

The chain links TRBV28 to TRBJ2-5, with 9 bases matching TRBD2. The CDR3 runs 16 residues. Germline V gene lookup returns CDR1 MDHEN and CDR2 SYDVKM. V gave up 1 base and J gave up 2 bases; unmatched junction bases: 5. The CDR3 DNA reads TGTGCCAGCAGTTTATCTCCTAGCGGGGTTCAAGAGACCCAGTACTTC. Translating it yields CASSLSPSGVQETQYF.

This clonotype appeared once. The CDR3 bases are TGTGCCAGCAGCCCTAGGTGGCACCAGGAGCAGTTCTTC. This encodes CASSPRWHQEQFF. This chain uses TRBV9 with TRBJ2-1; no clear D. Germline CDR1 is SGDLS and CDR2 is YYNGEE. The CDR3 sequence is 13 residues long. The ends were cut back, 4 bases at V and 10 bases at J, with 15 bases in the middle.

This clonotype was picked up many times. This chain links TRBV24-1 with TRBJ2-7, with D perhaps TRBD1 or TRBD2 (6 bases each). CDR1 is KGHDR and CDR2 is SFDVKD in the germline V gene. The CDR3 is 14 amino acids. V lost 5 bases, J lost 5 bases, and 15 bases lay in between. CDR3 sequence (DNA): TGTGCCACCAGTGGCGGGACATCCTGGGACGAGCAGTACTTC. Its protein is CATSGGTSWDEQYF.

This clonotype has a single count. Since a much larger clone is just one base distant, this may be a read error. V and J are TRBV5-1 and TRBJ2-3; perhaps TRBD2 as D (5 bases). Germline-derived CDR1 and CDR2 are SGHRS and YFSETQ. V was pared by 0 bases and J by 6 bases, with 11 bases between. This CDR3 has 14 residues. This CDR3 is CASSLEGVMDTQYF. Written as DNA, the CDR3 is TGCGCCAGCAGCTTGGAGGGAGTAATGGATACGCAGTATTTT.

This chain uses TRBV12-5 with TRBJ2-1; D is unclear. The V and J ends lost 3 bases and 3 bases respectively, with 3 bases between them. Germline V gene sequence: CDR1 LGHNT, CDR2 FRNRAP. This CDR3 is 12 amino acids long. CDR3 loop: CASGFGYNEQFF. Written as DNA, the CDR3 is TGTGCTAGTGGTTTTGGCTACAATGAGCAGTTCTTC.

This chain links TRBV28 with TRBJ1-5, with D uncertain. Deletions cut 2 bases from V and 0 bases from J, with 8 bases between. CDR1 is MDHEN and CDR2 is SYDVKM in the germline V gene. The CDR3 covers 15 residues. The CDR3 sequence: CASSLQEDSNQPQHF. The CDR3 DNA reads TGTGCCAGCAGTTTACAGGAGGATAGCAATCAGCCCCAGCATTTT.

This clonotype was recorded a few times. Here the CDR3 reads CASSLGLAGGRGAYNEQFF. The CDR3 DNA reads as TGTGCCAGCAGCTTAGGGCTAGCGGGGGGTCGCGGTGCCTACAATGAGCAGTTCTTC. This sequence joins TRBV7-2 and TRBJ2-1; 11 positions match TRBD2. V shed 1 base, J shed 2 bases, and the junction held 10 bases outside the gene matches. This CDR3 region has 19 residues. CDR1 and CDR2 from the germline V gene are SGHTA and FQGNSA.

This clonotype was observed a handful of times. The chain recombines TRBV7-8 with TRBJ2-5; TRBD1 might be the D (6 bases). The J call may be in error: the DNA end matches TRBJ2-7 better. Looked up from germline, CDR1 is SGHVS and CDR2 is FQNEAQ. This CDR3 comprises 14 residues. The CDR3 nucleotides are TGTGCCAGCAGCCCCTTCCAAACAGGGTTCGAGCAGTACTTC. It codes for CASSPFQTGFEQYF.

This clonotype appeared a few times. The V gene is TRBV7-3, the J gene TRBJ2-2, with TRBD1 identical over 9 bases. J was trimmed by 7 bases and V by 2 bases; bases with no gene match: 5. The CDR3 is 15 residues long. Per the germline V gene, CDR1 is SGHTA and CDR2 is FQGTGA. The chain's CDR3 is CASSLEQGAFGELFF. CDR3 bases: TGTGCCAGCAGCTTAGAACAGGGGGCGTTCGGGGAGCTGTTTTTT.

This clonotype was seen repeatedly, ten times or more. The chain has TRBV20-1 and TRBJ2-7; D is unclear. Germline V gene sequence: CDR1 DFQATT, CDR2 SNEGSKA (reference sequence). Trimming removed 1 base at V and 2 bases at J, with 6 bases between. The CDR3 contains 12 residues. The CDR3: CSARGSTYEQYF. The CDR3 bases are TGCAGTGCTAGAGGGAGCACCTACGAGCAGTACTTC.

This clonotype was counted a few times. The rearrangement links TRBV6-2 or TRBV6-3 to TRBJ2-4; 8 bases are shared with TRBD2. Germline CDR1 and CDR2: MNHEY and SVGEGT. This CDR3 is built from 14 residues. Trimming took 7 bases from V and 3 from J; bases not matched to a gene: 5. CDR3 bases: TGTGCCAGCACTAACGGGGGGGACAAAAACATTCAGTACTTC. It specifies CASTNGGDKNIQYF.